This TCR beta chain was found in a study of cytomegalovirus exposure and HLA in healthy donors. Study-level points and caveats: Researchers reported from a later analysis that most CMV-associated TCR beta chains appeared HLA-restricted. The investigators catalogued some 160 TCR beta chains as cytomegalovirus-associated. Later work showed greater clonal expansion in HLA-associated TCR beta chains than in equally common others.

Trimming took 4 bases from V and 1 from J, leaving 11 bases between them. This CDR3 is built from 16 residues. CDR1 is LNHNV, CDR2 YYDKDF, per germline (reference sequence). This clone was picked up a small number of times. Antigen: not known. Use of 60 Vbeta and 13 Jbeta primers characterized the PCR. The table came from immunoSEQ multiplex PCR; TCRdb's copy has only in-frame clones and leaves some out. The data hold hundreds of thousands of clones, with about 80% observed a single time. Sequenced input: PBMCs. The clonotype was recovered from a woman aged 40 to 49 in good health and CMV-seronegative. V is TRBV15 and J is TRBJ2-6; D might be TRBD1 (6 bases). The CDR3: CATSNLQGSGANVLTF. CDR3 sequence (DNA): TGTGCCACCAGCAACCTACAGGGATCTGGGGCCAACGTCCTGACTTTC.